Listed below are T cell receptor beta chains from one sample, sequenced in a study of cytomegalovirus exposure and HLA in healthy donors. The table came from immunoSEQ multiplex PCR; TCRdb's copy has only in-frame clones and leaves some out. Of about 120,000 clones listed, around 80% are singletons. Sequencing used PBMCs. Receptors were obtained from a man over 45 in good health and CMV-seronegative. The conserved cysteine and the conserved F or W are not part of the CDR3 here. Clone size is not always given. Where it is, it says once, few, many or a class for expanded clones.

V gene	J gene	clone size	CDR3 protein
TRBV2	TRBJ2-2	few	ASSEGQLNTGELF
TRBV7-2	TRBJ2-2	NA	ASSLASGGTGELF
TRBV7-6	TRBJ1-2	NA	ASSVGTDNYGYT
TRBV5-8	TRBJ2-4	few	ASSSRQASKNIQY
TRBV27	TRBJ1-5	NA	ASSEDRNQPQH
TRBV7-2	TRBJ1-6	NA	ASMGTDNSPLH
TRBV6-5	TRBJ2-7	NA	ASTWDRGFYEQY
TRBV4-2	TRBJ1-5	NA	ASSQESGGSNSNQPQH
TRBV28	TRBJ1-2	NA	ASSLQGLYHGYT
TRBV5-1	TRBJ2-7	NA	ASSLAVGPFYEQY
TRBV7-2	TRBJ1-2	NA	ASSLNPPRAYGYT
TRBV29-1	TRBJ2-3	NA	SVEIQTGPHHTQY
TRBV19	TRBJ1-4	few	ASSPDRGVAINEKLF
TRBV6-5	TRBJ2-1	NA	ASSLRTINEQF
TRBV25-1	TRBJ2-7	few	ASSEGAGVD
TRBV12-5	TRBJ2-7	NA	ASGLRGGTGLSEQY
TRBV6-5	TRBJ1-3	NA	ASSYRGVAGNTIY
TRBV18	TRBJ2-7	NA	ASSPSSSYEQY
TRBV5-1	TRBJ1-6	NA	ASSKGQGYSPLH
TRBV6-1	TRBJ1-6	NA	ASSEGQASPLH
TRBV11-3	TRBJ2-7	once	ASSLAGSSYEQY
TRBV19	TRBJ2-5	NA	ASSIVPWSQETQY
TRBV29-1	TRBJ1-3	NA	SVEEPGNTIY
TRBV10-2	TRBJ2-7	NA	ASLGDRGSYEQY
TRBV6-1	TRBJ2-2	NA	ASIVQGANTGELF
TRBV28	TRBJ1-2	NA	ASSLSQGRRYGYT
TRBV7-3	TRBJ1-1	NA	ASSLVGQGWTEAF
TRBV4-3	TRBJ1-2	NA	ASSQVNRGNYGYT
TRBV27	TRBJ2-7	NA	ASSLGLATTWEQY
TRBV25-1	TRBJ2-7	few	ASNRQDSYEQY
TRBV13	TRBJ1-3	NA	ASSTGQRNTIY
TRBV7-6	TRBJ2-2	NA	ASSFLIGELF
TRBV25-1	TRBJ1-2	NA	ASSELRGNYGYT
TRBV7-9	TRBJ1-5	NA	ASSLGEDQPQH
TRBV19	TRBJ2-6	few	ASGYGGLGANVLT
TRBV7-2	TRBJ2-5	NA	ASSLVPQETQY
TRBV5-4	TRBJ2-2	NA	ASSLLAGYTGELF
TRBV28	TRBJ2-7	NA	ASIPSTGAGAAYEQY
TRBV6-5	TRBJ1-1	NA	ASSRTGGVDTEAF
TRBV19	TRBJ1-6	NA	ASGTGYNSPLH
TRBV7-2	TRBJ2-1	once	ASSWPGGVNPRGEQF
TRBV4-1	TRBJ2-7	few	ASSQEARREGRGQY
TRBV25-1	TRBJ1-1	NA	ASSVGGPQPEAF
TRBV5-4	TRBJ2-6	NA	ASSPASAGANVLT
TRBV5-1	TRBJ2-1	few	ASSRRDRGLRNEQF
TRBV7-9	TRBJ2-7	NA	ASSLGQGVDEQY
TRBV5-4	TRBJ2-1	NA	ASSPTSGGRDEQF
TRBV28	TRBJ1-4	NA	ASNPTGIGEKLF
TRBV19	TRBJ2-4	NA	ASSTKYGQNIQY
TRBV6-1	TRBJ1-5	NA	ASSETGRINQPQH